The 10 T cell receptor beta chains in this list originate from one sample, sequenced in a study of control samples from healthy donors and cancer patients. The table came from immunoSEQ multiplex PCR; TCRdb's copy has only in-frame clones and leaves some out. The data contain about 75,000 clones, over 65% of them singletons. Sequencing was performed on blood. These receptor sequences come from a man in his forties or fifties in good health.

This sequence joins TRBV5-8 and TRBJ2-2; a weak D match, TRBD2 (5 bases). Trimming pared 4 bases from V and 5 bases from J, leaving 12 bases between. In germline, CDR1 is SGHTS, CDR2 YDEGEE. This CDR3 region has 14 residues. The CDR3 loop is CASSTWERTGELFF. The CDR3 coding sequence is TGTGCCAGCAGCACCTGGGAGAGGACCGGGGAGCTGTTTTTT.

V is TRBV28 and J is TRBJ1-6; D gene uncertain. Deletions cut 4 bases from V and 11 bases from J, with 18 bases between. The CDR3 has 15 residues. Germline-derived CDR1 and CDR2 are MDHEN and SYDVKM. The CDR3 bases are TGTGCCAGCAGTTCTGGGTTTGGTCGGTTGACACCCCTCCACTTT. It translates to CASSSGFGRLTPLHF.

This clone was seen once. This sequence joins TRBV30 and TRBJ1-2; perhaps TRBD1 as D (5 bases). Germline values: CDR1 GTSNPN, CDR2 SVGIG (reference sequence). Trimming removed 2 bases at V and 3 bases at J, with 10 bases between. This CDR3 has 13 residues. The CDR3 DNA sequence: TGTGCCTGGAGTCCAGGGAGGGACTATGGCTACACCTTC. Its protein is CAWSPGRDYGYTF.

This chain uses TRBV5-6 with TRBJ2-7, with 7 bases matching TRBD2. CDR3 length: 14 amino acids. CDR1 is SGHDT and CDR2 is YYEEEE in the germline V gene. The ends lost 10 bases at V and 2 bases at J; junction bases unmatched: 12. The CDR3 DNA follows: TGTGCCTGCCATGGAGCAGCGGGAACCTACGAGCAGTACTTC. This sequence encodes CACHGAAGTYEQYF.

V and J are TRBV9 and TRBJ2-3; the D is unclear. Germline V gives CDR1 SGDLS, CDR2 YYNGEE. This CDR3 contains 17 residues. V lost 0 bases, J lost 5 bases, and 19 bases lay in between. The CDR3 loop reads CASSVESWPDQGDTQYF. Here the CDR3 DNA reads TGTGCCAGCAGCGTAGAATCGTGGCCGGACCAAGGAGATACGCAGTATTTT.

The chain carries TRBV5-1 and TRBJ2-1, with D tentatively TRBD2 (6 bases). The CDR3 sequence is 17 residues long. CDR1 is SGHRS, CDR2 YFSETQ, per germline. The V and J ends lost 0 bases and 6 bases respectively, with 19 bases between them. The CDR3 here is CASSLAVRGNLGNEQFF. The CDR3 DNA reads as TGCGCCAGCAGCTTGGCCGTCCGGGGGAACCTTGGCAATGAGCAGTTCTTC.

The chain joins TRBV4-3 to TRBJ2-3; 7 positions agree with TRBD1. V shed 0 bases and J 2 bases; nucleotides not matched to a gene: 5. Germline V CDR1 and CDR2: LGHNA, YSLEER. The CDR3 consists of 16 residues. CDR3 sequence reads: CASSQDGGQTTDTQYF. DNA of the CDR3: TGCGCCAGCAGCCAAGATGGGGGACAGACCACAGATACGCAGTATTTT.

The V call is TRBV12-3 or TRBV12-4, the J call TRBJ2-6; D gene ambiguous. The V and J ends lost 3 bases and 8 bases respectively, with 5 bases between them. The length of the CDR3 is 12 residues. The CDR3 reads CASSFETNVLTF. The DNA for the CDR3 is TGTGCCAGCAGTTTTGAGACCAACGTCCTGACTTTC.

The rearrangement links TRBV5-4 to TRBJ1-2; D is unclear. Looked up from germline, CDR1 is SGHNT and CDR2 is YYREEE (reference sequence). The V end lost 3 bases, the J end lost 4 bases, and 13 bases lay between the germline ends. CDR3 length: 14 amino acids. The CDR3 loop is CASSSHAGLYGYTF. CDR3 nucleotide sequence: TGTGCCAGCAGCTCCCATGCGGGTCTCTATGGCTACACCTTC.

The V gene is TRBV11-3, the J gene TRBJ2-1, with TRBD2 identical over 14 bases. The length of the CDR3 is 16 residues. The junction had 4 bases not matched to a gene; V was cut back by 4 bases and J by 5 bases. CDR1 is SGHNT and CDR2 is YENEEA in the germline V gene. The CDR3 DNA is TGTGCCAGCAGCTGGCAGGGACTAGCGGGAGACAATGAGCAGTTCTTC. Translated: CASSWQGLAGDNEQFF.